Presented here are 18 T cell receptor beta chains from one specimen sequenced in a study of blood T cell repertoires in COVID-19. Method: immunoSEQ multiplex PCR; TCRdb's copy keeps in-frame clones and lacks some. The sample lists about 140,000 clones, approximately 86% occurring once. The specimen was peripheral blood. Receptors originate from a human donor in a cohort sampled during active COVID-19.

This chain joins TRBV3-1 (or the pseudogene TRBV3-2) and TRBJ2-3, with TRBD2 identical over 11 bases. The length of the CDR3 is 18 residues. Looked up from germline, CDR1 is LGHDT and CDR2 is YNNKEL (reference sequence). Germline trimming cut 1 base from V and 6 bases from J; bases unmatched to any gene: 12. CDR3 in DNA: TGTGCCAGCAGCCAAGGTCGGGTTAGCGGGAGGGCCGGGGATACGCAGTATTTT. Its protein is CASSQGRVSGRAGDTQYF.

The chain couples TRBV19 to TRBJ2-5, with TRBD2 matching 13 bases. The CDR3 spans 17 residues. Per the germline V gene, CDR1 is LNHDA and CDR2 is SQIVND (reference sequence). V gave up 4 bases and J gave up 4 bases; unmatched junction bases: 9. CDR3 DNA sequence: TGTGCCAGTAGTACGCGACTAGCGGGGGGCGGGGGAGAGACCCAGTACTTC. Translating gives CASSTRLAGGGGETQYF.

A word on this clone: In the same sample, other DNA sequences code for this CDR3. This chain links TRBV5-1 with TRBJ2-5; D is unresolved. Trimming cost V 4 bases and J 1 base, with 2 bases left between them. The germline V gene has CDR1 SGHRS and CDR2 YFSETQ. The CDR3 contains 11 residues. The DNA for the CDR3 is TGCGCCAGCAGCCTCCAAGAGACCCAGTACTTC. It yields the protein CASSLQETQYF.

This chain uses TRBV24-1 with TRBJ2-1, with D possibly TRBD1 on 7 matching bases. The CDR3 consists of 16 residues. V dropped 5 bases and J dropped 5 bases, with 18 bases sitting between them. Looked up from germline, CDR1 is KGHDR and CDR2 is SFDVKD. CDR3 residues: CATSAADREAHNEQFF. The CDR3 bases are TGTGCCACCAGTGCCGCCGACAGGGAGGCCCACAATGAGCAGTTCTTC.

The chain couples TRBV5-4 to TRBJ2-7, with TRBD1 identical over 8 bases. V dropped 4 bases and J dropped 3; count of bases not matched to a gene: 9. This CDR3 spans 15 amino acids. Germline V CDR1 and CDR2: SGHNT, YYREEE (reference sequence). The CDR3 DNA is TGTGCCAGCAGCCAGCCGGGACAGGCAAGCTACGAGCAGTACTTC. This translates into CASSQPGQASYEQYF.

The chain has TRBV7-7 and TRBJ2-1, with D perhaps TRBD1 (5 bases). Germline V gives CDR1 SSHAT, CDR2 FNYEAQ (reference sequence). Trimming removed 1 base at V and 9 bases at J, with 13 bases between. The CDR3 loop spans 14 amino acids. As DNA, the CDR3 is TGTGCCAGCAGCTTAGTCCCAGGGTTGAGTGAGCAGTTCTTC. Its protein is CASSLVPGLSEQFF.

The J gene is TRBJ1-2, the V gene TRBV29-1, with 8 bases lining up with TRBD1. This CDR3 has 14 amino acids. The ends lost 5 bases at V and 1 base at J; junction bases unmatched: 6. CDR1 is SQVTM, CDR2 ANQGSEA, per germline. CDR3 loop: CSVRTGWFNYGYTF. CDR3 bases: TGCAGCGTTAGGACAGGGTGGTTTAACTATGGCTACACCTTC.

V is TRBV6-5 and J is TRBJ2-1; TRBD2 matches at 8 bases. Unmatched junction bases numbered 5, after V lost 6 bases and J lost 4 bases. In germline, CDR1 is MNHEY, CDR2 SVGAGI. The CDR3 totals 14 residues. The CDR3 region has the DNA TGTGCCAGCAGAACTATAGCGGGGTACAATGAGCAGTTCTTC. It translates to CASRTIAGYNEQFF.

The chain combines TRBV3-1 (or the pseudogene TRBV3-2) with TRBJ1-1; tentative D call: TRBD1 (6 bases). The length of the CDR3 is 12 residues. Germline assignment: CDR1 LGHDT and CDR2 YNNKEL (reference sequence). V gave up 2 bases and J gave up 8 bases, with 9 bases separating them. The CDR3 loop reads CASSQSGTEAFF. CDR3 nucleotide sequence: TGTGCCAGCAGCCAATCCGGGACAGAAGCTTTCTTT.

The J gene is TRBJ2-7, the V gene TRBV6-5; TRBD1 matches 11 bases. Germline V gives CDR1 MNHEY, CDR2 SVGAGI. V was clipped by 9 bases and J by 5 bases; unmatched bases: 6. The CDR3 runs to 13 residues. The CDR3 DNA is TGTGCCAGTGGAGGACAGGGGGCTAACGAGCAGTACTTC. Translated, it gives CASGGQGANEQYF.

The chain recombines TRBV5-1 with TRBJ2-7; the match to TRBD2 covers 13 bases. This CDR3 has 15 amino acids. Unmatched junction bases numbered 8, after V lost 4 bases and J lost 7 bases. Germline CDR1 is SGHRS and CDR2 is YFSETQ. In nucleotides, the CDR3 is TGCGCCAGCAGCCCACCGGGACTAGCGGGGTTGGAGCAGTACTTC. This gives the protein CASSPPGLAGLEQYF.

The rearrangement joins TRBV28 to TRBJ2-1; 10 bases match TRBD2. CDR1 and CDR2 (germline): MDHEN, SYDVKM. This CDR3 has 15 residues. V was pared by 3 bases and J by 9 bases, with 8 bases of the junction left unmatched. In DNA form, the CDR3 reads TGTGCCAGCAGTTTCCAAGCGGGAGGGCCGGTTGAGCAGTTCTTC. Its translation is CASSFQAGGPVEQFF.

V gene TRBV7-3 combines with J gene TRBJ2-7; TRBD2 matches at 8 bases. The CDR3 runs to 15 residues. The V gene end was trimmed by 5 bases and the J gene end by 2 bases; junction bases not matched to a gene: 8. Germline CDR1 and CDR2: SGHTA and FQGTGA. The CDR3 loop reads CASSPSGSFTYEQYF. The DNA of the CDR3 is TGTGCCAGCAGCCCGAGCGGGAGTTTCACCTACGAGCAGTACTTC. The variable domain in full, completed from reference TRBV7-3 and TRBJ2-7, reads GAGVSQTPSNKVTEKGKYVELRCDPISGHTALYWYRQSLGQGPEFLIYFQGTGAADDSGLPNDRFFAVRPEGSVSTLKIQRTERGDSAVYLCASSPSGSFTYEQYFGPGTRLTVT.

V usage is TRBV19 and J usage is TRBJ1-2; D not resolved. Germline CDR1 is LNHDA and CDR2 is SQIVND (reference sequence). V was shortened by 1 base and J by 5 bases, with 8 bases between the two germline ends. This CDR3 spans 13 amino acids. The CDR3 DNA is TGTGCCAGTAGTATAGGTCTAGGATATGGCTACACCTTC. Protein: CASSIGLGYGYTF.

This rearrangement joins TRBV28 to TRBJ2-5, with D possibly being TRBD2 (6 bases). Looked up from germline, CDR1 is MDHEN and CDR2 is SYDVKM. The ends were cut back, 0 bases at V and 2 bases at J, with 19 bases in the middle. This CDR3 is 18 amino acids long. As DNA, the CDR3 is TGTGCCAGCAGTTTATGGCGGACACCGATCGGGAGTCAAGAGACCCAGTACTTC. Translated, it gives CASSLWRTPIGSQETQYF.

To note about this clone: Other nucleotide sequences from this sample produce the same CDR3. The chain has TRBV7-3 and TRBJ1-5; D might be TRBD1 (5 bases). The germline V gene encodes CDR1 SGHTA and CDR2 FQGTGA. CDR3 size: 13 residues. Trimming shortened V by 2 bases and J by 4 bases, and 6 bases separated the two germline ends. The CDR3 is CASSLGQNQPQHF. The DNA of the CDR3 is TGTGCCAGCAGCTTAGGACAAAATCAGCCCCAGCATTTT.

This sequence joins TRBV4-2 and TRBJ2-7, with 11 bases aligning to TRBD2. Germline V gives CDR1 LGHNA, CDR2 YNFKEQ. The V and J ends lost 0 bases and 4 bases, in that order; junction bases with no gene match: 5. CDR3 length: 16 amino acids. The CDR3 DNA reads TGTGCCAGCAGCCAAGATTTGGCTAGCGGGGGGTACGAGCAGTACTTC. Translated: CASSQDLASGGYEQYF.

This chain links TRBV2 with TRBJ2-3; TRBD2 agrees at 11 bases. The CDR3 is 16 amino acids. Per germline, CDR1 SNHLY and CDR2 FYNNEI. Germline trimming cut 8 bases from V and 8 bases from J; bases unmatched to any gene: 15. The CDR3 DNA reads as TGTGCCAGCGCCGTCTTAGCGGGGGGGGCAATGGGTACGCAGTATTTT. This translates into CASAVLAGGAMGTQYF.